This is a list of T cell receptor beta chains from one sample in a study of vaccination effects on CD4 cells after COVID-19. Their target antigens are unknown. The method was immunoSEQ multiplex PCR; TCRdb's version includes in-frame clones alone and lacks a portion of them. The table includes tens of thousands of clones, more than 65% detected once. The input for sequencing was CD4+ T cells from PBMCs cultured with HCoV-NL63 spike peptides, taken before COVID-19 vaccination. The receptors were gathered from a human donor who received a COVID-19 vaccine. Both conserved end residues are part of each CDR3. D genes are given only for firm matches.

j_call v_call d_call cdr3_aa cdr3_nt
TRBJ2-3 TRBV4-3 - CASSQGYHKDTQYF TGCGCCAGCAGCCAAGGGTACCATAAGGATACGCAGTATTTT
TRBJ1-2 TRBV5-1 TRBD1 CASSPQGAMGYGYTF TGCGCCAGCAGCCCACAGGGGGCAATGGGCTATGGCTACACCTTC
TRBJ1-1 TRBV19 TRBD1 CASSVDRVRGAFF TGTGCCAGTAGTGTCGACAGGGTCCGCGGGGCTTTCTTT
TRBJ1-5 TRBV6-2/TRBV6-3 - CASSRTAKPQHF TGTGCCAGCAGCCGAACTGCCAAGCCCCAGCATTTT
TRBJ2-3 TRBV30 TRBD2 CAAASGGAGDTQYF TGTGCCGCAGCTAGCGGGGGGGCGGGGGATACGCAGTATTTT
TRBJ2-1 TRBV10-3 TRBD1 CAISRQGAQGSYNEQFF TGTGCCATCAGTCGTCAGGGGGCGCAGGGCTCCTACAATGAGCAGTTCTTC
TRBJ2-3 TRBV19 - CASREAGFSTDTQYF TGTGCCAGTAGGGAAGCAGGGTTTAGCACAGATACGCAGTATTTT
TRBJ2-7 TRBV5-4 - CASSLAGSYEQYF TGTGCCAGCAGCTTGGCGGGGTCCTACGAGCAGTACTTC
TRBJ1-6 TRBV19 TRBD1 CASSTLWTGHNSPLHF TGTGCCAGTAGTACCCTTTGGACAGGGCATAATTCACCCCTCCACTTT
TRBJ2-7 TRBV5-1 - CASSSSQGPPYEQYF TGCGCCAGCAGCTCCTCGCAGGGGCCGCCCTACGAGCAGTACTTC
TRBJ1-2 TRBV3-1/TRBV3-2 - CASSQERAGYTF TGTGCCAGCAGCCAAGAGCGGGCCGGCTACACCTTC
TRBJ1-5 TRBV19 - CASRPGNQPQHF TGTGCCAGTCGACCGGGGAATCAGCCCCAGCATTTT
TRBJ2-7 TRBV18 TRBD2 CASSPGLAGWYEQYF TGTGCCAGCTCACCGGGACTAGCGGGGTGGTACGAGCAGTACTTC
TRBJ2-1 TRBV28 TRBD2 CASSFGASGLRRHEQFF TGTGCCAGCAGTTTTGGGGCTAGCGGGTTACGTCGGCATGAGCAGTTCTTC
TRBJ2-3 TRBV5-1 TRBD2 CASSRQAGGRTDTQYF TGCGCCAGCAGCAGACAAGCGGGAGGGCGCACAGATACGCAGTATTTT
TRBJ2-3 TRBV5-1 - CASSLGGGTDTQYF TGCGCCAGCAGCTTGGGTGGCGGCACAGATACGCAGTATTTT
TRBJ2-2 TRBV19 TRBD2 CASSIHSGSSTGELFF TGTGCCAGTAGTATTCACAGCGGGAGTAGCACCGGGGAGCTGTTTTTT
TRBJ1-2 TRBV6-2/TRBV6-3 TRBD1 CASSPDRGQGYTF TGTGCCAGCAGCCCGGACAGGGGGCAAGGCTACACCTTC
TRBJ1-1 TRBV7-2 - CASSLAGGGRTEAFF TGTGCCAGCAGCTTAGCGGGGGGGGGACGAACTGAAGCTTTCTTT
TRBJ2-7 TRBV18 TRBD1 CASSPQGAAYEQYF TGTGCCAGCTCACCCCAGGGGGCCGCCTACGAGCAGTACTTC
TRBJ1-4 TRBV10-3 - CAISSGADEKLFF TGTGCCATCTCTTCAGGGGCCGACGAAAAACTGTTTTTT
TRBJ2-1 TRBV6-2/TRBV6-3 TRBD2 CASSQTSGGRNEQFF TGTGCCAGCAGTCAAACTAGCGGGGGGAGAAATGAGCAGTTCTTC